There are many counts of the clone carrying this TCR beta chain. What it binds is not known. The record originates from a study of breast tumors, draining lymph nodes, adjacent tissues. TCRdb processed the multiplex PCR reads anew with MiXCR; each CDR3 protein has one entry. The table has about 230,000 distinct CDR3 sequences, about a third seen once. Trimming cost V 8 bases and J 0 bases; bases outside gene matches: 11. There are 18 residues in the CDR3. Germline values: CDR1 SGHNT, CDR2 YENEEA. Findings and caveats of the study: Luminal-like breast cancer showed significantly greater tumor-nontumor repertoire similarity than basal-like breast cancer did. Tumor repertoires ranked between lymph nodes and nontumor tissue in diversity, with V and J gene preferences. The lymph node origin of tumor T cells was framed as consistent with a hypothesis, not demonstrated.

The lymph nodes were axillary draining lymph nodes from breast cancer patients. The clonotype comes from a female donor with breast cancer. Some clones in this sample may be carry-over from other donors' samples. The chain couples TRBV11-3 to TRBJ1-4; 11 nucleotides match TRBD1. The specimen was axillary lymph node tissue. Here the CDR3 reads CASSKGQGVPSTNEKLFF. The CDR3 DNA follows: TGTGCCAGCTCGAAGGGACAGGGGGTACCCTCAACTAATGAAAAACTGTTTTTT.